The 25 T cell receptor beta chains below were found in one sample sequenced in a study of blood T cell repertoires in COVID-19. This table comes from immunoSEQ multiplex PCR, and its TCRdb copy is limited to in-frame clones, with some not included. The table has about 120,000 clones, around 81% seen once. The material sequenced was peripheral blood. Receptors were obtained from a human donor in a cohort sampled during active COVID-19.

CDR3 region: CAWSSNRNTEAFF. CDR3 DNA sequence: TGTGCCTGGAGTTCTAACAGGAACACTGAAGCTTTCTTT. V usage is TRBV30 and J usage is TRBJ1-1; D gene unclear. This CDR3 region has 13 residues. The germline V gene encodes CDR1 GTSNPN and CDR2 SVGIG (reference sequence). Trimming pared 2 bases from V and 1 base from J, leaving 8 bases between.

This sequence joins TRBV7-6 and TRBJ2-1; tentatively, D is TRBD1 (6 bases). The CDR3 spans 15 residues. Deletions cut 1 base from V and 4 bases from J, with 11 bases between. CDR1 is SGHVS and CDR2 is FNYEAQ in the germline V gene. The CDR3 here is CASSLVRTVYNEQFF. The CDR3 nucleotides are TGTGCCAGCAGCTTAGTCAGGACAGTGTACAATGAGCAGTTCTTC. The full variable domain, rest sourced from reference TRBV7-6 and TRBJ2-1, is GAGVSQSPRYKVTKRGQDVALRCDPISGHVSLYWYRQALGQGPEFLTYFNYEAQQDKSGLPNDRFSAERPEGSISTLTIQRTEQRDSAMYRCASSLVRTVYNEQFFGPGTRLTVL.

The rearrangement joins TRBV9 to TRBJ1-3, with 7 nucleotides matching TRBD1. V dropped 4 bases and J dropped 2; count of bases not matched to a gene: 15. The germline V gene has CDR1 SGDLS and CDR2 YYNGEE. The CDR3 has 18 amino acids. The chain's CDR3 is CASSHSLRDSITGNTIYF. In nucleotides, the CDR3 is TGTGCCAGCAGCCATAGCCTCCGGGACAGCATCACTGGAAACACCATATATTTT.

V is TRBV11-2 and J is TRBJ2-1; 8 nucleotides align to TRBD1. Losses at the gene ends were 3 bases for V and 9 bases for J; bases not matched to a gene: 7. CDR1 is SGHAT, CDR2 FQNNGV, per germline. The CDR3 covers 14 residues. CDR3 amino acids: CASSFRRGRSEQFF. In DNA, the CDR3 is TGTGCCAGCAGCTTCCGCAGGGGGCGAAGTGAGCAGTTCTTC.

This clone was detected a few times. The chain couples TRBV20-1 to TRBJ2-7; D perhaps matches TRBD2 (5 bases). The V end lost 3 bases, the J end lost 5 bases, and 17 bases lay between the germline ends. There are 14 residues in the CDR3. Per the germline V gene, CDR1 is DFQATT and CDR2 is SNEGSKA (reference sequence). CDR3 amino acids: CSASPYQRRHEQYF. The DNA for the CDR3 is TGCAGTGCTAGTCCCTACCAGCGGAGGCACGAGCAGTACTTC.

V is TRBV5-6 and J is TRBJ1-1; D is unresolved. The length of the CDR3 is 15 residues. The germline V gene encodes CDR1 SGHDT and CDR2 YYEEEE. Trimming took off 6 bases at V and 0 bases at J, with 15 bases between the two ends. This chain's CDR3 is CASTLSPGMNTEAFF. The CDR3 DNA reads TGTGCCAGCACCCTCAGCCCGGGGATGAACACTGAAGCTTTCTTT.

The chain joins TRBV14 to TRBJ2-7, with 8 bases matching TRBD1. The J segment lost 2 bases and the V segment lost 1 base, leaving 7 bases of the junction unmatched. Per the germline V gene, CDR1 is SGHDN and CDR2 is FVKESK. The CDR3 totals 16 residues. CDR3 DNA: TGTGCCAGCAGCCAAGGCCGCTCGACAGGGGCCTACGAGCAGTACTTC. As protein: CASSQGRSTGAYEQYF.

This chain uses TRBV19 with TRBJ2-4; 11 bases are shared with TRBD2. There are 17 residues in the CDR3. Germline CDR1 is LNHDA and CDR2 is SQIVND (reference sequence). The ends lost 3 bases at V and 3 bases at J; junction bases unmatched: 7. CDR3 sequence reads: CASSISLAGGGKNIQYF. The CDR3 region has the DNA TGTGCCAGTAGTATTTCTCTAGCGGGAGGAGGCAAAAACATTCAGTACTTC.

The chain links TRBV30 to TRBJ2-5, with D possibly matching TRBD1 (6 bases). CDR3 length: 13 residues. Trimming took off 3 bases at V and 1 base at J, with 9 bases between the two ends. Germline-derived CDR1 and CDR2 are GTSNPN and SVGIG (reference sequence). The CDR3 is CAWSRGSQETQYF. The CDR3 DNA follows: TGTGCCTGGAGCAGGGGCAGCCAAGAGACCCAGTACTTC.

V usage is TRBV30 and J usage is TRBJ2-6; 9 bases match TRBD1. The germline gives CDR1 GTSNPN, CDR2 SVGIG (reference sequence). Losses at the gene ends were 7 bases for V and 0 bases for J; bases not matched to a gene: 7. The CDR3 has 16 amino acids. CDR3 sequence reads: CAYTTGGNSGANVLTF. The CDR3 DNA follows: TGTGCCTACACGACAGGGGGGAACTCTGGGGCCAACGTCCTGACTTTC.

The V and J genes are TRBV5-1 and TRBJ2-2; 7 bases fit TRBD1. The germline V gene has CDR1 SGHRS and CDR2 YFSETQ. This CDR3 comprises 15 residues. With 10 bases clipped from V and 2 bases from J, the junction kept 11 bases outside the gene matches. CDR3 nucleotide sequence: TGCGCCTCCAGTGGGACAGAAATTAACACCGGGGAGCTGTTTTTT. Amino acid sequence: CASSGTEINTGELFF.

This rearrangement joins TRBV28 to TRBJ1-1, with D uncertain. The CDR3 extends over 13 amino acids. Trimming took 2 bases from V and 1 from J, leaving 5 bases between them. Germline V lookup: CDR1 MDHEN, CDR2 SYDVKM. CDR3 sequence: CASSLRGNTEAFF. The CDR3 nucleotides are TGTGCCAGCAGTTTACGGGGGAACACTGAAGCTTTCTTT.

This chain connects TRBV29-1 to TRBJ1-1; no firm D call. The CDR3 consists of 12 residues. Germline V lookup: CDR1 SQVTM, CDR2 ANQGSEA. The V end was cut by 2 bases, the J end by 6 bases, with 10 bases between. Here the CDR3 reads CSVESQTSEAFF. In nucleotides, the CDR3 is TGCAGCGTTGAATCCCAGACTTCTGAAGCTTTCTTT.

The rearrangement joins TRBV19 to TRBJ2-7; possibly TRBD1 for D (6 bases). Trimming took off 3 bases at V and 6 bases at J, with 9 bases between the two ends. The CDR3 sequence is 12 residues long. CDR1 and CDR2 from the germline V gene are LNHDA and SQIVND (reference sequence). CDR3 DNA sequence: TGTGCCAGTAGTATGAAAGGGGGCGAGCAGTACTTC. This sequence encodes CASSMKGGEQYF.

The CDR3 reads CSSSGTGVNYGYTF. In nucleotides, the CDR3 is TGCAGCTCCTCGGGGACAGGCGTTAACTATGGCTACACCTTC. The chain uses TRBV29-1 and TRBJ1-2, with TRBD1 identical over 8 bases. V lost 8 bases to trimming and J lost 1 base; unmatched junction nucleotides: 9. Germline loops: CDR1 SQVTM, CDR2 ANQGSEA. The CDR3 spans 14 residues.

The rearrangement uses TRBV21-1 and TRBJ2-4; the DNA was not compared with TRBD1, the D call given in the table. TRBV21-1 is classified as a pseudogene. The CDR3 is 10 amino acids. In nucleotides, the CDR3 is TGTGATGGGGGCGAAGGCATTCAGTACTTC. Protein: CDGGEGIQYF.

This rearrangement joins TRBV5-1 to TRBJ1-2; 8 bases line up with TRBD1. J was trimmed by 4 bases and V by 3 bases; bases with no gene match: 2. The germline V gene encodes CDR1 SGHRS and CDR2 YFSETQ. CDR3 size: 13 residues. CDR3 loop: CASSSDRGYGYTF. The CDR3 DNA reads TGCGCCAGCAGCTCCGACAGGGGCTATGGCTACACCTTC.

The V and J genes are TRBV28 and TRBJ1-5; TRBD1 is a possible D gene (6 bases). There are 15 residues in the CDR3. The germline V and J ends were trimmed by 6 bases and 7 bases, with 19 bases remaining between them. Germline CDR1 reads MDHEN; CDR2 reads SYDVKM. The DNA for the CDR3 is TGTGCCAGCAGAGAACAGGGTGTAAGGAACCAGCCCCAGCATTTT. Translated, it gives CASREQGVRNQPQHF.

V and J are TRBV2 and TRBJ1-3; the D is unclear. This CDR3 is 16 amino acids long. V lost 2 bases, J lost 1 base, and 12 bases lay in between. Germline values: CDR1 SNHLY, CDR2 FYNNEI. The CDR3 loop reads CASSELVTGSGNTIYF. The CDR3 DNA sequence: TGTGCCAGCAGTGAATTAGTTACGGGATCTGGAAACACCATATATTTT.

This clone was counted once. The rearrangement links TRBV24-1 to TRBJ2-3, with 8 positions matching TRBD2. J was trimmed by 4 bases and V by 0 bases; bases with no gene match: 8. Germline CDR1 reads KGHDR; CDR2 reads SFDVKD. The CDR3 runs 17 residues. The CDR3 loop reads CATSDLQRRGASDTQYF. In DNA form, the CDR3 reads TGTGCCACCAGTGATTTGCAGAGGCGGGGGGCCTCAGATACGCAGTATTTT.

The chain is built from TRBV27 and TRBJ1-2; D is unresolved. The CDR3 is 16 amino acids. Germline lookup yields CDR1 MNHEY and CDR2 SMNVEV (reference sequence). V was cut by 5 bases and J by 7 bases, with 23 bases left in between. As DNA, the CDR3 is TGTGCCAGCAGTCCACCCAGCCAGCAGAGGGTAGGTGGCTACACCTTC. Its protein product is CASSPPSQQRVGGYTF.

Worth noting for this clone: Other DNA sequences within the sample encode an identical CDR3. The chain links TRBV28 to TRBJ2-7; D is unclear. The germline V gene has CDR1 MDHEN and CDR2 SYDVKM. The CDR3 runs 12 residues. Trimming pared 4 bases from V and 0 bases from J, leaving 4 bases between. CDR3 region: CASSSSSYEQYF. CDR3 in DNA: TGTGCCAGCAGTTCGAGCTCCTACGAGCAGTACTTC.

The chain employs TRBV24-1 and TRBJ2-3, with D unclear. In germline, CDR1 is KGHDR, CDR2 SFDVKD. This CDR3 has 14 amino acids. Trimming took 1 base from V and 3 from J, leaving 7 bases between them. The CDR3, as DNA: TGTGCCACCAGTGATTTCCGCGGTACAGATACGCAGTATTTT. This sequence encodes CATSDFRGTDTQYF.

The chain recombines TRBV30 with TRBJ2-7; weak D call: TRBD2 (6 bases). This CDR3 has 15 amino acids. The V gene lost 0 bases and the J gene lost 0 bases, with 12 bases spanning the gap. Looked up from germline, CDR1 is GTSNPN and CDR2 is SVGIG (reference sequence). The CDR3: CAWSVRRGSSYEQYF. The CDR3 region has the DNA TGTGCCTGGAGTGTCAGGCGGGGAAGCTCCTACGAGCAGTACTTC.

The rearrangement uses TRBV24-1 and TRBJ2-1; TRBD2 aligns across 12 bases. J was trimmed by 2 bases and V by 4 bases; bases with no gene match: 8. The CDR3 runs to 18 residues. Per the germline V gene, CDR1 is KGHDR and CDR2 is SFDVKD. CDR3 sequence (DNA): TGTGCCACCAGTGACCCCGGGACTAGCGGGTTCACCTACAATGAGCAGTTCTTC. Protein product: CATSDPGTSGFTYNEQFF.